Below, one TCR beta chain is given with its context. This record belongs to a study of control samples from healthy donors and cancer patients. Assay: immunoSEQ multiplex PCR; the TCRdb copy retains only in-frame clones and omits some. This sample yields 55,000 to 80,000 clones, of which roughly 89% are seen a single time; roughly 6% belongs to the top ten. Germline V gene data show CDR1 as GTSNPN and CDR2 as SVGIG (reference sequence). This CDR3 has 16 amino acids. J lost 4 bases, V lost 3 bases, and 10 bases had no gene match. J is TRBJ2-1 and V is TRBV30; the match to TRBD2 covers 9 bases. The source material was PBMCs. The source is a man between 60 and 75 years old with colorectal cancer. In nucleotides, the CDR3 is TGTGCCTGGAGGGCCCCAGGGCGGGGGGGGTACAATGAGCAGTTCTTC. As protein: CAWRAPGRGGYNEQFF. Supplemented by reference TRBV30 and TRBJ2-1, the full variable domain reads SQTIHQWPATLVQPVGSPLSLECTVEGTSNPNLYWYRQAAGRGLQLLFYSVGIGQISSEVPQNLSASRPQDRQFILSSKKLLLSDSGFYLCAWRAPGRGGYNEQFFGPGTRLTVL.